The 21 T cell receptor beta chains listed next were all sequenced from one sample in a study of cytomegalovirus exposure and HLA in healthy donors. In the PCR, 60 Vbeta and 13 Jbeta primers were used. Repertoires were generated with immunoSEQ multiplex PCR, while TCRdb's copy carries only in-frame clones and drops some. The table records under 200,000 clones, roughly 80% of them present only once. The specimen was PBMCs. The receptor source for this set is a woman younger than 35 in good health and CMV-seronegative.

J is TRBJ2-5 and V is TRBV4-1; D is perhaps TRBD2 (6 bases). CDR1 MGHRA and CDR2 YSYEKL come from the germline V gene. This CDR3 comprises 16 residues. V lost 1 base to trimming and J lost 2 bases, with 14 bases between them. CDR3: CASSQGRGSAQETQYF. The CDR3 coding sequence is TGCGCCAGCAGCCAAGGGAGGGGTAGCGCTCAAGAGACCCAGTACTTC.

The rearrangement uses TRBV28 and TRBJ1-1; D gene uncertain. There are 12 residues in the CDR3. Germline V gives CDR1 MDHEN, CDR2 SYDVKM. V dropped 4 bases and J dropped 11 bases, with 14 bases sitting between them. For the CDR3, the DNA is TGTGCCAGCAGTTCCCCCCGCCGAGGCGCTTTCTTT. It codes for CASSSPRRGAFF.

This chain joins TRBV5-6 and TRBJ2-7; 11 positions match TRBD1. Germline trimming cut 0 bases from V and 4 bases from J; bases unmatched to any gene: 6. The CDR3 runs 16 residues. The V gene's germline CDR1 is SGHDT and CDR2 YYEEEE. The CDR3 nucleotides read TGTGCCAGCAGCTTGGGGACAGGGGGCGCCGGGTACGAGCAGTACTTC. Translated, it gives CASSLGTGGAGYEQYF. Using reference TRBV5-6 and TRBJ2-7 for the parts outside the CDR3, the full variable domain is DAGVTQSPTHLIKTRGQQVTLRCSPKSGHDTVSWYQQALGQGPQFIFQYYEEEERQRGNFPDRFSGHQFPNYSSELNVNALLLGDSALYLCASSLGTGGAGYEQYFGPGTRLTVT.

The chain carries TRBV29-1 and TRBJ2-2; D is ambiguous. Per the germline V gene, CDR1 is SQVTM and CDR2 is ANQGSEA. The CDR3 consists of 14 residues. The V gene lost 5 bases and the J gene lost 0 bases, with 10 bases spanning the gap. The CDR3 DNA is TGCAGCGTTTGGAGTCCTGCGAACACCGGGGAGCTGTTTTTT. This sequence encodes CSVWSPANTGELFF.

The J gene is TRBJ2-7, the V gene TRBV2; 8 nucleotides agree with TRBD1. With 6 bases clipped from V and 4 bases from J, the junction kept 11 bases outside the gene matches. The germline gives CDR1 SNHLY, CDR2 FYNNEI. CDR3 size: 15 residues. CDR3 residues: CASSGQGSPTYEQYF. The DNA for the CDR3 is TGTGCCAGCAGCGGACAGGGATCACCCACTTACGAGCAGTACTTC.

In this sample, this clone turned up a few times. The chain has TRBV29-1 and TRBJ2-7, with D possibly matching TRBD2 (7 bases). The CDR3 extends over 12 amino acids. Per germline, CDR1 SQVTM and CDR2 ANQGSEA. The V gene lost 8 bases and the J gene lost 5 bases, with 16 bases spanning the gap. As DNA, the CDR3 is TGCAGCTGTATGGGGGGGGCCCACGAGCAGTACTTC. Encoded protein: CSCMGGAHEQYF.

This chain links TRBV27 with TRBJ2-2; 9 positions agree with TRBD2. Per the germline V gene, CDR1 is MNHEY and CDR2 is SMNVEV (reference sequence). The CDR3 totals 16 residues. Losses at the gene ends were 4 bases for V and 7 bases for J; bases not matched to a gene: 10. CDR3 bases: TGTGCCAGCAGTTCCTTTAGCGGGAGTATCGGCGGGGAGCTGTTTTTT. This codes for CASSSFSGSIGGELFF.

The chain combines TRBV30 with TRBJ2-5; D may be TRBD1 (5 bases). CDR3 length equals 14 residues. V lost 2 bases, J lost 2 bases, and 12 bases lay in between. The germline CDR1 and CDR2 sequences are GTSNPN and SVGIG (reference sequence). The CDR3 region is CAWSLGVGQETQYF. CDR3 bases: TGTGCCTGGAGTTTAGGGGTGGGGCAAGAGACCCAGTACTTC. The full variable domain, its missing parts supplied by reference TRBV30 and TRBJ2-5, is SQTIHQWPATLVQPVGSPLSLECTVEGTSNPNLYWYRQAAGRGLQLLFYSVGIGQISSEVPQNLSASRPQDRQFILSSKKLLLSDSGFYLCAWSLGVGQETQYFGPGTRLLVL.

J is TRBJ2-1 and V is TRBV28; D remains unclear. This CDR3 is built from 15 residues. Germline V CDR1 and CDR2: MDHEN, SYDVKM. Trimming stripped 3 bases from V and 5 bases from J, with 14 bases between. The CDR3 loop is CASSLVIAVDNEQFF. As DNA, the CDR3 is TGTGCCAGCAGTTTGGTAATAGCCGTCGACAATGAGCAGTTCTTC.

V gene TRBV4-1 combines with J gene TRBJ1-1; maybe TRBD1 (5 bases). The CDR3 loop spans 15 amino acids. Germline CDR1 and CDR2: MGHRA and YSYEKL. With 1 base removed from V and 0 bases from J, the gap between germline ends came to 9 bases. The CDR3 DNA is TGCGCCAGCAGCCAAGTGGGGCAGTTGAACACTGAAGCTTTCTTT. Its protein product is CASSQVGQLNTEAFF.

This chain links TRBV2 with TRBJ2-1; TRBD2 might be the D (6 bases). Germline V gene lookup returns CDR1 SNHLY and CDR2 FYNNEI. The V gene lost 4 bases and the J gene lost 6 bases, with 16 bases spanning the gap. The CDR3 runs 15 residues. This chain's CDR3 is CASSGLGGARNEQFF. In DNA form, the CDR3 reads TGTGCCAGCAGTGGTCTCGGAGGGGCGCGCAATGAGCAGTTCTTC. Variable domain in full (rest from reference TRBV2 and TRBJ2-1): EPEVTQTPSHQVTQMGQEVILRCVPISNHLYFYWYRQILGQKVEFLVSFYNNEISEKSEIFDDQFSVERPDGSNFTLKIRSTKLEDSAMYFCASSGLGGARNEQFFGPGTRLTVL.

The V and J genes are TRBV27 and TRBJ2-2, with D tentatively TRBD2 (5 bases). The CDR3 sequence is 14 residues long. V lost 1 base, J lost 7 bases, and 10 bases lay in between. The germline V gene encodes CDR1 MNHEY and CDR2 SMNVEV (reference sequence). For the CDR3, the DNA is TGTGCCAGCAGTTTATTCAACGGGGTCGGGGAGCTGTTTTTT. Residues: CASSLFNGVGELFF.

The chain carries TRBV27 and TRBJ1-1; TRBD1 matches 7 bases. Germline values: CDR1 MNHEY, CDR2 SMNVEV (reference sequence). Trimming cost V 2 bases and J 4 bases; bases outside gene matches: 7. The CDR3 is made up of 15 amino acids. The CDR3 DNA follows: TGTGCCAGCAGTTTAAAAGGGGGCGCGAGCACTGAAGCTTTCTTT. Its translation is CASSLKGGASTEAFF.

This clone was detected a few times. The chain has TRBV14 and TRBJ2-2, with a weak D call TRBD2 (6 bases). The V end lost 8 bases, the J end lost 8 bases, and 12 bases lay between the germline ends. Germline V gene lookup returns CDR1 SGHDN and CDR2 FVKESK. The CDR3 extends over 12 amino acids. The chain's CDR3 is CASGSGGGELFF. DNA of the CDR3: TGTGCCAGCGGCAGTGGAGGGGGGGAGCTGTTTTTT.

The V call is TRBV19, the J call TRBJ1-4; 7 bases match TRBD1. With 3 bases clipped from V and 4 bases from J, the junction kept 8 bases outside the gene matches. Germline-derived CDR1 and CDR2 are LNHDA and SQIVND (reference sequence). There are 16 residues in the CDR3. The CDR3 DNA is TGTGCCAGTAGTATTCGACGGGGACAGTTTAATGAAAAACTGTTTTTT. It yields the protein CASSIRRGQFNEKLFF.

The CDR3 region has the DNA TGCGCCAGCAGCTTGGTGTCCGAGGTTGGGACTGAAGCTTTCTTT. Translation gives CASSLVSEVGTEAFF. This chain connects TRBV5-1 to TRBJ1-1; D ambiguous. Per germline, CDR1 SGHRS and CDR2 YFSETQ. This CDR3 contains 15 residues. V gave up 0 bases and J gave up 5 bases, with 14 bases separating them.

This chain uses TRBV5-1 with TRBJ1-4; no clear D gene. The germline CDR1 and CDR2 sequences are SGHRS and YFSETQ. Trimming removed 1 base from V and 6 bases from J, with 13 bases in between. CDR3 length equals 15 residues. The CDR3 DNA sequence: TGCGCCAGCAGCTTGAGGTGGGGAGTCGATGAAAAACTGTTTTTT. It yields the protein CASSLRWGVDEKLFF.

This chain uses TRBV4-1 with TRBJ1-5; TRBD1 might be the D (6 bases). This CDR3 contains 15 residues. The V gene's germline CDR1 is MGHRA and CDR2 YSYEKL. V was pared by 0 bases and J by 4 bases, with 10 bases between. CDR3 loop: CASSQDTGLNQPQHF. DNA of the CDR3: TGCGCCAGCAGCCAAGATACAGGGTTAAATCAGCCCCAGCATTTT.

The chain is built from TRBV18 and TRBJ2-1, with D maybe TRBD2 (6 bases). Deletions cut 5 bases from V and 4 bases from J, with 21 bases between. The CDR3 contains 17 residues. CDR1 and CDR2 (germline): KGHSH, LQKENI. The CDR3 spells CASSSGSSAPPYNEQFF. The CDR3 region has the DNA TGTGCCAGCTCATCAGGATCTAGCGCCCCTCCGTACAATGAGCAGTTCTTC.

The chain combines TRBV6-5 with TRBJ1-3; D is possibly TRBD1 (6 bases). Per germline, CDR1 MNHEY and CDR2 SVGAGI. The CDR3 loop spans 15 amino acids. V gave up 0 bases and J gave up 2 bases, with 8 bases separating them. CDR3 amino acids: CASSYSGGPGNTIYF. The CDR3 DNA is TGTGCCAGCAGTTACTCGGGGGGGCCTGGAAACACCATATATTTT.

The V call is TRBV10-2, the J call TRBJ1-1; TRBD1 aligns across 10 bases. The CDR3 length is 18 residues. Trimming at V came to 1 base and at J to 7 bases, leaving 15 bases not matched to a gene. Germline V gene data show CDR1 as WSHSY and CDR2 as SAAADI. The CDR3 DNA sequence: TGCGCCAGCAGTGAGTTCCCGACAGGGGGCGGAAGCGTTTATGAAGCTTTCTTT. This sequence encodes CASSEFPTGGGSVYEAFF.